The subject of this entry is one T cell receptor (beta chain). An input of roughly 0.5 to 1 ug of RNA was subjected to reverse transcription using random hexamers. MiXCR, applied by TCRdb to the immunoSEQ multiplex PCR reads, yields one record per CDR3 protein. The data contain roughly 140,000 distinct CDR3 sequences, around 95% of them singletons. V lost 6 bases and J lost 4; bases outside the gene matches: 5. The germline V gene encodes CDR1 MNHEY and CDR2 SMNVEV (reference sequence). The CDR3 has 13 residues. This sample was taken from a study of CD8 T cells in Susac syndrome. Negative isolation was applied to CD8+ and CD4+ T cells, and FACS enrichment was applied to TEMRA cells.

This sequence was found in a human donor with multiple sclerosis. This chain connects TRBV27 to TRBJ1-1, with 7 bases fitting TRBD1. The sequenced material came from CD8+ T cells from PBMCs. In DNA form, the CDR3 reads TGTGCCAGCAGCCCGACAGGGCCCACTGAAGCTTTCTTT. Encoded protein: CASSPTGPTEAFF.